The 14 T cell receptor beta chains below all came from one sample that was sequenced in a study of T cell responses to AZD1222 COVID-19 vaccine. Sequenced by immunoSEQ multiplex PCR; TCRdb stores in-frame clones only, minus some. Among about 140,000 clones listed, 92% were seen once. The specimen was peripheral blood, collected 28 days after the second AZD1222 dose. The receptor source for this set is an adult who received the AZD1222 COVID-19 vaccine.

The chain has TRBV19 and TRBJ1-5; 10 positions match TRBD1. Losses at the gene ends were 5 bases for V and 6 bases for J; bases not matched to a gene: 7. The CDR3 consists of 15 residues. Per the germline V gene, CDR1 is LNHDA and CDR2 is SQIVND (reference sequence). Here the CDR3 DNA reads TGTGCCAGTAGTCCGACAGGGGGCGCGGGTCAGCCCCAGCATTTT. This codes for CASSPTGGAGQPQHF.

The V gene is TRBV25-1, the J gene TRBJ1-2, with 7 positions matching TRBD1. In germline, CDR1 is MGHDK, CDR2 SYGVNS. Losses at the gene ends were 5 bases for V and 5 bases for J; bases not matched to a gene: 8. The CDR3 extends over 14 amino acids. The CDR3 nucleotides are TGTGCCAGCAGTCTGTGGGACAGTCTTTATGGCTACACCTTC. It encodes CASSLWDSLYGYTF.

The chain employs TRBV29-1 and TRBJ2-7; no clear D gene. V lost 5 bases and J lost 6, with 20 bases in between. The CDR3 extends over 14 amino acids. The germline CDR1 and CDR2 sequences are SQVTM and ANQGSEA. CDR3 sequence reads: CSVRAIPGLREQYF. The DNA for the CDR3 is TGCAGCGTTAGGGCGATCCCTGGGCTACGCGAGCAGTACTTC.

This CDR3 is CASSRGQGASSYNEQFF. CDR3 bases: TGTGCCAGCAGCAGAGGACAGGGGGCAAGCTCCTACAATGAGCAGTTCTTC. The J gene is TRBJ2-1, the V gene TRBV5-4, with TRBD1 identical over 11 bases. The CDR3 length is 17 residues. Germline CDR1 and CDR2: SGHNT and YYREEE (reference sequence). Trimming at V came to 4 bases and at J to 0 bases, leaving 6 bases not matched to a gene.

J is TRBJ1-5 and V is TRBV7-2; D is undetermined. The ends were cut back, 5 bases at V and 0 bases at J, with 2 bases in the middle. The germline gives CDR1 SGHTA, CDR2 FQGNSA. The CDR3 is 12 residues long. CDR3 sequence (DNA): TGTGCCAGCAGCCTTAGCAATCAGCCCCAGCATTTT. As protein: CASSLSNQPQHF.

The chain carries TRBV7-2 and TRBJ2-3; D remains unclear. V was shortened by 1 base and J by 0 bases, with 11 bases between the two germline ends. CDR1 and CDR2 from the germline V gene are SGHTA and FQGNSA. This CDR3 is built from 16 residues. In DNA, the CDR3 is TGTGCCAGCAGCTTAGTCATAGGGCTTAGCACAGATACGCAGTATTTT. This encodes CASSLVIGLSTDTQYF.

This chain connects TRBV28 to TRBJ2-3; TRBD2 matches at 8 bases. V trimming: 5 bases; J trimming: 5 bases; junction bases outside the gene matches: 12. The CDR3 covers 16 residues. Per the germline V gene, CDR1 is MDHEN and CDR2 is SYDVKM. CDR3 nucleotides: TGTGCCAGCAGTGACCCCCAATCGACTAGCGAAGATACGCAGTATTTT. As protein: CASSDPQSTSEDTQYF.

The chain links TRBV28 to TRBJ1-1, with a weak D call TRBD1 (6 bases). CDR1 and CDR2 from the germline V gene are MDHEN and SYDVKM. Trimming took off 5 bases at V and 5 bases at J, with 15 bases between the two ends. The CDR3 is 14 amino acids. CDR3 coding DNA: TGTGCCAGCAGTACACAGGGAGGGTGGACTGAAGCTTTCTTT. Translation: CASSTQGGWTEAFF.

In regard to this clone: Additional DNA sequences in this sample encode the identical CDR3. J is TRBJ1-1 and V is TRBV5-1; D uncertain. The V end lost 5 bases, the J end lost 0 bases, and 8 bases lay between the germline ends. This CDR3 comprises 13 residues. Germline V gene lookup returns CDR1 SGHRS and CDR2 YFSETQ. DNA for the CDR3: TGCGCCAGCAGGGGCCAGATGAACACTGAAGCTTTCTTT. As protein: CASRGQMNTEAFF.

The J gene is TRBJ2-4, the V gene TRBV4-3; weak D call: TRBD1 (5 bases). The CDR3 runs to 17 residues. Per the germline V gene, CDR1 is LGHNA and CDR2 is YSLEER. Trimming removed 4 bases from V and 2 bases from J, with 18 bases in between. The CDR3 nucleotides are TGCGCCAGCAGCCGAACAGGACCGTTTAATTCCAAAAACATTCAGTACTTC. This sequence encodes CASSRTGPFNSKNIQYF.

V and J are TRBV6-5 and TRBJ2-5, with D tentatively TRBD2 (6 bases). CDR3 size: 15 residues. Between the trimmed V and J ends, which lost 8 bases and 2 bases, there was a span of 18 bases. CDR1 and CDR2 (germline): MNHEY, SVGAGI. This CDR3 reads CASHFERAPQETQYF. DNA for the CDR3: TGTGCCAGCCATTTCGAGCGGGCGCCACAAGAGACCCAGTACTTC.

The CDR3 DNA sequence: TGTGCCAGCAGCCCCGCCCGGACTAGCGGGGGGGCTGAAGAGACCCAGTACTTC. Its protein product is CASSPARTSGGAEETQYF. The chain combines TRBV13 with TRBJ2-5; 15 bases align to TRBD2. CDR1 and CDR2 from the germline V gene are PRHDT and FYEKMQ (reference sequence). This CDR3 contains 18 residues. V shed 5 bases and J 3 bases; nucleotides not matched to a gene: 10.

V is TRBV29-1 and J is TRBJ2-1, with D uncertain. V dropped 2 bases and J dropped 1 base, with 6 bases sitting between them. This CDR3 is built from 13 residues. Germline V lookup: CDR1 SQVTM, CDR2 ANQGSEA. The chain's CDR3 is CSVEPISYNEQFF. CDR3 DNA: TGCAGCGTTGAACCCATATCCTACAATGAGCAGTTCTTC.

The gene calls are TRBV4-3 and TRBJ2-7, with 7 bases identical to TRBD2. J gave up 2 bases and V 0 bases, and 7 bases lay outside the gene matches. There are 16 residues in the CDR3. Germline V gene sequence: CDR1 LGHNA, CDR2 YSLEER. CDR3 in DNA: TGCGCCAGCAGCCAAGATTTGGGGGGGATGACCTACGAGCAGTACTTC. This encodes CASSQDLGGMTYEQYF.